This T cell receptor (beta chain) was obtained from a study of T-cell memory formation after mild COVID-19. Looking at the study overall: Largely, the TCR clusters proved donor specific. The study, taken as a whole, reports: Contracting CD4+ clones lay largely in CM and EM, with CD8+ ones residing in EMRA. Clones that got smaller from day 15 to 85 had even CD4/CD8, while clones growing later tipped toward CD4+.

As for this clonotype: The target antigen is unknown.

5'RACE with constant-segment primers built TCRalpha and TCRbeta cDNA libraries with UMIs. TCRdb fed the 5' RACE reads into MiXCR, producing one record per CDR3 protein. The top ten hold 13% of the sample, which has about 410,000 distinct CDR3 sequences, 20% to 30% seen once. This CDR3 spans 18 amino acids. With 1 base clipped from V and 0 bases from J, the junction kept 6 bases outside the gene matches. Germline V gene lookup returns CDR1 SQVTM and CDR2 ANQGSEA. The TCR comes from an adult woman who had mild COVID-19 (a few samples of this study predate the infection). Cell type and time point are not known. V is TRBV29-1 and J is TRBJ2-3; 14 nucleotides agree with TRBD2. Sequencing input: PBMCs or a T cell subset sorted from them (not recorded which). Here the CDR3 DNA reads TGCAGCGTTGAAGGGGGGACTAGCGGGGGCCGTAGCACAGATACGCAGTATTTT. It encodes CSVEGGTSGGRSTDTQYF.